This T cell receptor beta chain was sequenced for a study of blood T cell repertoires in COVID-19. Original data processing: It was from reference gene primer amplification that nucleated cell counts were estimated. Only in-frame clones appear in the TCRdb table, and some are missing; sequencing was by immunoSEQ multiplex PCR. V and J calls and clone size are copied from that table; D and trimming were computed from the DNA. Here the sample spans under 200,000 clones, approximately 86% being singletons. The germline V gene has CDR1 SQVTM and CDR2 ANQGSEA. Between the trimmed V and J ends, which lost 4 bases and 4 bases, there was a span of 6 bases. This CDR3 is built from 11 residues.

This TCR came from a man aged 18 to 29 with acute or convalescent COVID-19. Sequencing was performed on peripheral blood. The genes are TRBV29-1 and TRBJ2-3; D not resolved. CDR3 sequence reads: CSVVPADTQYF. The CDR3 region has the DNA TGCAGCGTTGTCCCCGCAGATACGCAGTATTTT.